These 28 T cell receptor beta chains originate from one sample sequenced in a study of identical twins. Each CDR3 protein is one row after TCRdb ran MiXCR on the 5' RACE reads. The data hold 200,000 or so distinct CDR3 sequences, with approximately 15% observed a single time. The same sample was also used in a study of T cells expressing NK-cell markers.

The source material was CD8+ T cells sorted from blood. The receptors stem from a young woman in good health.

The sample holds a few counts of this clonotype. V is TRBV20-1 and J is TRBJ2-3; tentative D call: TRBD1 (6 bases). CDR3 length equals 16 residues. Germline assignment: CDR1 DFQATT and CDR2 SNEGSKA (reference sequence). V lost 1 base to trimming and J lost 5 bases, with 19 bases between them. The CDR3 loop is CSARGWTVRTKDTQYF. DNA of the CDR3: TGCAGTGCTAGAGGTTGGACAGTCCGAACGAAAGATACGCAGTATTTT.

CDR3 nucleotide sequence: TGTGCCAGCAGCGCGTTAGCGGGAGGATCCCACCACTACGAGCAGTACTTC. Protein sequence: CASSALAGGSHHYEQYF. The chain employs TRBV6-1 and TRBJ2-7; 10 bases line up with TRBD2. The CDR3 runs to 17 residues. Germline CDR1 and CDR2: MNHNS and SASEGT. V gave up 6 bases and J gave up 3 bases; unmatched junction bases: 14.

Ten or more counts support this clonotype. The V and J genes are TRBV13 and TRBJ1-2; tentatively, D is TRBD1 (5 bases). The V gene's germline CDR1 is PRHDT and CDR2 FYEKMQ (reference sequence). Between the trimmed V and J ends, which lost 1 base and 2 bases, there was a span of 5 bases. This CDR3 has 13 amino acids. The CDR3 sequence is CASSLDRNYGYTF. The CDR3 DNA reads TGTGCCAGCAGCTTAGACAGGAACTATGGCTACACCTTC. The full variable domain, completed using reference TRBV13 and TRBJ1-2, is AAGVIQSPRHLIKEKRETATLKCYPIPRHDTVYWYQQGPGQDPQFLISFYEKMQSDKGSIPDRFSAQQFSDYHSELNMSSLELGDSALYFCASSLDRNYGYTFGSGTRLTVV.

The V call is TRBV5-6, the J call TRBJ1-2; maybe TRBD1 (6 bases). From germline, CDR1 is SGHDT and CDR2 YYEEEE. The CDR3 totals 15 residues. Deletions cut 4 bases from V and 6 bases from J, with 19 bases between. The DNA for the CDR3 is TGTGCCAGCAGCCCGGCCCCCGGGGGCGCGGATGGCTACACCTTC. It encodes CASSPAPGGADGYTF.

This clonotype has only a few counts. The chain has TRBV29-1 and TRBJ2-5, with TRBD2 matching 16 bases. Germline CDR1 and CDR2: SQVTM and ANQGSEA. V lost 3 bases to trimming and J lost 2 bases; unmatched junction nucleotides: 6. CDR3 length: 17 amino acids. The CDR3 nucleotides are TGCAGCGTTGATGGGACTAGCGGGGGGGATTCTCAAGAGACCCAGTACTTC. Protein sequence: CSVDGTSGGDSQETQYF.

This clonotype has only a few counts. The genes are TRBV14 and TRBJ1-4; D is uncertain. V lost 2 bases to trimming and J lost 1 base, with 8 bases between them. Per germline, CDR1 SGHDN and CDR2 FVKESK. This CDR3 has 15 residues. The DNA for the CDR3 is TGTGCCAGCAGCCAATACGGGGAAACTAATGAAAAACTGTTTTTT. It encodes CASSQYGETNEKLFF.

This clonotype was picked up a small number of times. CDR3 sequence reads: CASRGERDFYNEQFF. The CDR3 region has the DNA TGTGCCAGCAGGGGAGAGCGGGACTTCTACAATGAGCAGTTCTTC. This chain connects TRBV2 to TRBJ2-1; 7 bases are a match to TRBD2. Losses at the gene ends were 6 bases for V and 3 bases for J; bases not matched to a gene: 8. The CDR3 totals 15 residues. Per germline, CDR1 SNHLY and CDR2 FYNNEI.

J is TRBJ2-7 and V is TRBV27; the match to TRBD2 covers 7 bases. This CDR3 is 15 amino acids long. The V segment lost 2 bases and the J segment 6 bases; nucleotides outside the gene matches: 10. Germline CDR1 and CDR2: MNHEY and SMNVEV (reference sequence). This chain's CDR3 is CASSLGAGARREQYF. The CDR3 DNA is TGTGCCAGCAGTTTAGGGGCGGGAGCCCGCCGCGAGCAGTACTTC.

The chain has TRBV5-1 and TRBJ2-1; D might be TRBD2 (5 bases). The germline CDR1 and CDR2 sequences are SGHRS and YFSETQ. V lost 0 bases and J lost 4, with 14 bases in between. The CDR3 covers 16 residues. CDR3 sequence: CASSLVAGVDYNEQFF. The CDR3 bases are TGCGCCAGCAGCTTGGTCGCCGGGGTGGATTACAATGAGCAGTTCTTC.

The rearrangement uses TRBV12-3 or TRBV12-4 and TRBJ1-1; 11 positions agree with TRBD1. After removal of 6 bases from V and 5 bases from J, the junction contained 2 bases not matched to a gene. The CDR3 is 13 amino acids. DNA of the CDR3: TGTGCCAGCAGCCGGGACAGGGGGACTGAAGCTTTCTTT. Encoded protein: CASSRDRGTEAFF.

This clonotype appeared many times. This chain links TRBV15 with TRBJ2-1; TRBD2 aligns across 10 bases. The ends lost 0 bases at V and 3 bases at J; junction bases unmatched: 11. Germline-derived CDR1 and CDR2 are LNHNV and YYDKDF (reference sequence). This CDR3 region has 19 residues. The CDR3 region has the DNA TGTGCCACCAGCAGAGATACCCAACTCATAGCGGGAGGCTACAATGAGCAGTTCTTC. Residues: CATSRDTQLIAGGYNEQFF.

This clonotype was picked up a small number of times. This chain uses TRBV29-1 with TRBJ2-1; 9 nucleotides match TRBD2. The CDR3 has 13 residues. J gave up 8 bases and V 6 bases, and 8 bases lay outside the gene matches. Germline V CDR1 and CDR2: SQVTM, ANQGSEA. For the CDR3, the DNA is TGCAGCGTCTTGGCGGGAGGGCCGGATGAGCAGTTCTTC. This gives the protein CSVLAGGPDEQFF.

A note on this clonotype: A read error may account for a junction end that differs from germline. The V call is TRBV5-6, the J call TRBJ2-2; D is undetermined. CDR1 is SGHDT, CDR2 YYEEEE, per germline. The CDR3 length is 14 residues. The CDR3 here is CAISPGFGTGELFF. CDR3 in DNA: TGTGCCATCAGCCCCGGGTTCGGCACCGGGGAGCTGTTTTTT.

J is TRBJ2-1 and V is TRBV11-2; 12 bases match TRBD2. After removal of 3 bases from V and 8 bases from J, the junction contained 8 bases not matched to a gene. The CDR3 consists of 16 residues. CDR1 and CDR2 from the germline V gene are SGHAT and FQNNGV. In nucleotides, the CDR3 is TGTGCCAGCAGCTTGACTAGCGGGAGTTTGGCATATGAGCAGTTCTTC. This gives the protein CASSLTSGSLAYEQFF. Drawing the rest from reference TRBV11-2 and TRBJ2-1, the complete variable domain is EAGVAQSPRYKIIEKRQSVAFWCNPISGHATLYWYQQILGQGPKLLIQFQNNGVVDDSQLPKDRFSAERLKGVDSTLKIQPAKLEDSAVYLCASSLTSGSLAYEQFFGPGTRLTVL.

This clonotype occurred a few times. The V gene is TRBV12-3 or TRBV12-4, the J gene TRBJ1-1, with 7 bases that match TRBD1. The V segment lost 7 bases and the J segment 1 base; nucleotides outside the gene matches: 12. The CDR3 runs to 16 residues. CDR3 sequence reads: CASIRRGQPWNTEAFF. CDR3 coding DNA: TGTGCCAGCATACGGAGGGGACAGCCCTGGAACACTGAAGCTTTCTTT.

This clonotype was seen a handful of times. The chain uses TRBV29-1 and TRBJ1-2, with 11 positions matching TRBD1. Trimming took 1 base from V and 6 from J; bases not matched to a gene: 7. The CDR3 loop spans 15 amino acids. CDR1 and CDR2 from the germline V gene are SQVTM and ANQGSEA. The CDR3 bases are TGCAGCGTTGAAGTTCTCGGACAGGGGGCCCATGGCTACACCTTC. It encodes CSVEVLGQGAHGYTF.

This clonotype was observed at least ten times. The chain recombines TRBV29-1 with TRBJ2-7; D remains unclear. The germline CDR1 and CDR2 sequences are SQVTM and ANQGSEA. Trimming stripped 5 bases from V and 7 bases from J, with 9 bases between. CDR3 length: 10 amino acids. The CDR3 nucleotides read TGCAGCGTTCTTGACCTGGAGCAGTACTTC. This codes for CSVLDLEQYF.

This chain uses TRBV5-6 with TRBJ2-1; 8 positions match TRBD1. The CDR3 has 16 residues. With V trimmed by 2 bases and J by 7 bases, 11 bases remained unmatched. Germline V gene data show CDR1 as SGHDT and CDR2 as YYEEEE. CDR3 in DNA: TGTGCCAGCAGCTTCGGGTTAGGACAGGGTAGAAATGAGCAGTTCTTC. The encoded protein is CASSFGLGQGRNEQFF.

This clonotype came up a few times. The rearrangement uses TRBV15 and TRBJ2-1; the match to TRBD2 covers 7 bases. Germline V gene sequence: CDR1 LNHNV, CDR2 YYDKDF (reference sequence). CDR3 size: 14 residues. V lost 4 bases and J lost 4; bases outside the gene matches: 4. CDR3 residues: CATSKPGGYNEQFF. As DNA, the CDR3 is TGTGCCACCAGCAAGCCCGGGGGGTACAATGAGCAGTTCTTC.

The gene calls are TRBV12-3 or TRBV12-4 and TRBJ2-3; D may be TRBD2 (6 bases). The CDR3 length is 12 residues. V gave up 9 bases and J gave up 6 bases, with 13 bases separating them. The CDR3 nucleotides are TGTGCCAGTATCCTGGAGGGGGATACGCAGTATTTT. Its protein is CASILEGDTQYF.

This clonotype was counted only a few times. The chain combines TRBV9 with TRBJ2-3; 9 bases map to TRBD1. This CDR3 is built from 18 residues. Germline CDR1 and CDR2: SGDLS and YYNGEE. With V trimmed by 3 bases and J by 0 bases, 11 bases remained unmatched. In nucleotides, the CDR3 is TGTGCCAGCAGCGCCTCCGGGACAGGGCCCTCTAGCACAGATACGCAGTATTTT. Protein sequence: CASSASGTGPSSTDTQYF.

This chain uses TRBV28 with TRBJ2-7, with unresolved D. The V end lost 5 bases, the J end lost 4 bases, and 12 bases lay between the germline ends. The CDR3 loop spans 13 amino acids. Germline CDR1 and CDR2: MDHEN and SYDVKM. CDR3 in amino acids: CASSDHPQYEQYF. The CDR3 DNA sequence: TGTGCCAGCAGTGATCACCCGCAGTACGAGCAGTACTTC. Variable domain in full (rest from reference TRBV28 and TRBJ2-7): DVKVTQSSRYLVKRTGEKVFLECVQDMDHENMFWYRQDPGLGLRLIYFSYDVKMKEKGDIPEGYSVSREKKERFSLILESASTNQTSMYLCASSDHPQYEQYFGPGTRLTVT.

The rearrangement links TRBV11-2 to TRBJ2-3; tentatively, D is TRBD2 (7 bases). The germline V gene encodes CDR1 SGHAT and CDR2 FQNNGV. Trimming pared 4 bases from V and 2 bases from J, leaving 19 bases between. This CDR3 contains 17 residues. CDR3 loop: CASSSPPAGAHTDTQYF. The CDR3 DNA sequence: TGTGCCAGCAGCTCCCCCCCGGCGGGGGCCCACACAGATACGCAGTATTTT.

The V and J genes are TRBV20-1 and TRBJ2-7; tentatively, D is TRBD2 (7 bases). V lost 6 bases, J lost 3 bases, and 33 bases lay in between. In germline, CDR1 is DFQATT, CDR2 SNEGSKA (reference sequence). This CDR3 is built from 19 residues. The CDR3 coding sequence is TGCAGTGCCCCGGGGGGCCCCCGGCAACACAGGGCCGTTGGCTACGAGCAGTACTTC. Protein sequence: CSAPGGPRQHRAVGYEQYF.

The chain uses TRBV6-1 and TRBJ2-3; a weak D match, TRBD2 (6 bases). The germline CDR1 and CDR2 sequences are MNHNS and SASEGT. Trimming took 7 bases from V and 6 from J, leaving 17 bases between them. This CDR3 is 14 amino acids long. CDR3 DNA: TGTGCCAGCACCCCCCGGGGGAGCCTGGATACGCAGTATTTT. Amino acids: CASTPRGSLDTQYF.

The chain couples TRBV7-9 to TRBJ2-5, with unresolved D. The V end lost 2 bases, the J end lost 2 bases, and 9 bases lay between the germline ends. Germline CDR1 reads SEHNR; CDR2 reads FQNEAQ (reference sequence). The CDR3 contains 14 residues. The CDR3, as DNA: TGTGCCAGCAGCTTACCTGGGTATCAAGAGACCCAGTACTTC. Translating gives CASSLPGYQETQYF.

The chain uses TRBV10-3 and TRBJ1-2, with D maybe TRBD1 (6 bases). This CDR3 contains 12 residues. V lost 10 bases and J 4 bases, leaving 13 bases between the germline ends. Germline V gives CDR1 ENHRY, CDR2 SYGVKD. The CDR3 region is CAKGDRTYGYTF. In nucleotides, the CDR3 is TGTGCCAAGGGAGACAGGACCTATGGCTACACCTTC.

This clonotype appeared many times. The chain joins TRBV5-1 to TRBJ2-1; D not resolved. The germline gives CDR1 SGHRS, CDR2 YFSETQ. The germline V and J ends were trimmed by 9 bases and 4 bases, with 17 bases remaining between them. The CDR3 is 14 amino acids. CDR3: CATADSTPYNEQFF. CDR3 bases: TGCGCCACCGCTGATAGTACGCCTTACAATGAGCAGTTCTTC.